The 28 T cell receptor beta chains reported below all come from one sample, sequenced in a study of blood T cell repertoires in COVID-19. Generated by immunoSEQ multiplex PCR, the TCRdb table keeps only in-frame clones and is missing some. The sample gives around 250,000 clones, around 80% of which show up once; around 3.4% is in the top ten. What was sequenced was peripheral blood. The receptor source for this set is a woman under 30 with acute or convalescent COVID-19.

The chain couples TRBV12-3 or TRBV12-4 to TRBJ1-1; perhaps TRBD1 as D (5 bases). V was pared by 3 bases and J by 6 bases, with 11 bases between. CDR3 length: 13 residues. The CDR3 DNA follows: TGTGCCAGCAGTTTGGGGCAGCGGGCTGAAGCTTTCTTT. It yields the protein CASSLGQRAEAFF.

The chain joins TRBV7-9 to TRBJ2-1; unclear D gene. The CDR3 extends over 16 amino acids. Trimming pared 7 bases from V and 0 bases from J, leaving 16 bases between. From germline, CDR1 is SEHNR and CDR2 FQNEAQ (reference sequence). The CDR3 sequence: CASTKTRRGSYNEQFF. CDR3 nucleotide sequence: TGTGCCAGCACCAAGACTCGGAGAGGCTCCTACAATGAGCAGTTCTTC.

Concerning this clone: The same CDR3 is also encoded by other DNA sequences in this sample. V gene TRBV6-5 combines with J gene TRBJ2-5; TRBD2 is a possible D gene (6 bases). Trimming took 2 bases from V and 7 from J, leaving 8 bases between them. The CDR3 consists of 12 residues. Germline assignment: CDR1 MNHEY and CDR2 SVGAGI. CDR3 region: CASSYGGGTQYF. CDR3 nucleotide sequence: TGTGCCAGCAGTTACGGGGGAGGGACCCAGTACTTC.

This rearrangement joins TRBV11-3 to TRBJ2-1, with 10 bases matching TRBD2. V shed 5 bases, J shed 0 bases, and the junction held 4 bases outside the gene matches. This CDR3 contains 16 residues. In germline, CDR1 is SGHNT, CDR2 YENEEA. CDR3 coding DNA: TGTGCCAGCAGCGCAGCTAGCGGGAGCTCCTACAATGAGCAGTTCTTC. It is translated as CASSAASGSSYNEQFF.

The chain couples TRBV18 to TRBJ2-1, with 9 bases fitting TRBD2. CDR1 and CDR2 from the germline V gene are KGHSH and LQKENI. J was trimmed by 4 bases and V by 1 base; bases with no gene match: 26. The CDR3 has 23 residues. This chain's CDR3 is CASSPLYVDPGLASQHGYNEQFF. In DNA, the CDR3 is TGTGCCAGCTCACCACTTTATGTTGACCCGGGACTAGCAAGCCAGCACGGATACAATGAGCAGTTCTTC.

CDR3 sequence: CASSVLAGEDCEQYF. CDR3 DNA sequence: TGTGCCAGCAGTGTACTAGCGGGAGAGGATTGTGAGCAGTACTTC. The V gene is TRBV2, the J gene TRBJ2-7, with 11 bases identical to TRBD2. Germline lookup yields CDR1 SNHLY and CDR2 FYNNEI. The CDR3 has 15 amino acids. With V trimmed by 4 bases and J by 7 bases, 9 bases remained unmatched. The full variable domain, completed using reference TRBV2 and TRBJ2-7, is EPEVTQTPSHQVTQMGQEVILRCVPISNHLYFYWYRQILGQKVEFLVSFYNNEISEKSEIFDDQFSVERPDGSNFTLKIRSTKLEDSAMYFCASSVLAGEDCEQYFGPGTRLTVT.

A word on this clone: Germline and junction disagree at one end, which may indicate a read error. The chain couples TRBV5-8 to TRBJ1-2; D call uncertain. Germline V lookup: CDR1 SGHTS, CDR2 YDEGEE. The CDR3 is made up of 12 amino acids. In DNA, the CDR3 is TGTGCCAGCAGCTTGTTCGGAGATGGGTACACCTTC. Encoded protein: CASSLFGDGYTF.

The J gene is TRBJ2-5, the V gene TRBV10-3, with D maybe TRBD1 (5 bases). Germline V gene sequence: CDR1 ENHRY, CDR2 SYGVKD. The CDR3 loop spans 11 amino acids. Trimming took 4 bases from V and 10 from J, leaving 10 bases between them. The CDR3: CAISAGQGQYF. The CDR3 region has the DNA TGTGCCATCAGTGCGGGCCAGGGCCAGTACTTC.

The rearrangement joins TRBV6-1 to TRBJ2-7, with TRBD2 matching 11 bases. Germline V lookup: CDR1 MNHNS, CDR2 SASEGT. V gave up 0 bases and J gave up 1 base; unmatched junction bases: 11. This CDR3 comprises 19 residues. CDR3 sequence: CASSEALGLAGGFSYEQYF. Here the CDR3 DNA reads TGTGCCAGCAGTGAAGCGCTAGGGCTAGCGGGAGGCTTTTCCTACGAGCAGTACTTC.

CDR3 DNA: TGTGCCAGCAGCGGACAGGGGGCGGCTTCACCCCTCCACTTT. Translated, it gives CASSGQGAASPLHF. This rearrangement joins TRBV27 to TRBJ1-6; 11 bases agree with TRBD1. Trimming cost V 6 bases and J 9 bases; bases outside gene matches: 4. The CDR3 contains 14 residues. Germline loops: CDR1 MNHEY, CDR2 SMNVEV (reference sequence).

The V and J genes are TRBV28 and TRBJ2-7; TRBD1 agrees at 10 bases. The germline CDR1 and CDR2 sequences are MDHEN and SYDVKM. V lost 5 bases, J lost 7 bases, and 14 bases stayed unmatched. The CDR3 sequence is 16 residues long. The CDR3 nucleotides are TGTGCCAGCAGTGATGGAGGGACAGGGGTTGTTGGAGAGCAGTACTTC. Translation: CASSDGGTGVVGEQYF.

The chain carries TRBV28 and TRBJ2-3; TRBD1 agrees at 7 bases. This CDR3 is built from 16 residues. Germline CDR1 MDHEN, CDR2 SYDVKM. V lost 6 bases, J lost 2 bases, and 11 bases stayed unmatched. CDR3 residues: CASSRRGFGNTDTQYF. The CDR3 DNA sequence: TGTGCCAGCAGCCGCAGGGGGTTTGGGAACACAGATACGCAGTATTTT.

The rearrangement links TRBV6-5 to TRBJ1-2; D perhaps matches TRBD1 (6 bases). The CDR3 runs to 16 residues. The germline V gene encodes CDR1 MNHEY and CDR2 SVGAGI. Trimming removed 2 bases from V and 4 bases from J, with 17 bases in between. The CDR3 nucleotides are TGTGCCAGCAGTTACGGTCGTGGGGGCGCCGGCTATGGCTACACCTTC. It translates to CASSYGRGGAGYGYTF.

The CDR3 coding sequence is TGTGCCAGCAGCCAAGATTGGGCGGGAGCCTACAATGAGCAGTTCTTC. Translating gives CASSQDWAGAYNEQFF. The chain links TRBV4-2 to TRBJ2-1; 7 bases are a match to TRBD2. J was trimmed by 2 bases and V by 0 bases; bases with no gene match: 4. Germline V CDR1 and CDR2: LGHNA, YNFKEQ. CDR3 length: 16 residues.

The V and J genes are TRBV5-5 and TRBJ2-7; D not resolved. CDR1 is SGHKS and CDR2 is YYEKEE in the germline V gene (reference sequence). The germline V and J ends were trimmed by 1 base and 2 bases, with 13 bases remaining between them. The CDR3 is made up of 15 amino acids. CDR3 residues: CASSLSGSEAYEQYF. CDR3 coding DNA: TGTGCCAGCAGCTTGTCTGGTTCAGAGGCCTACGAGCAGTACTTC. Looking up the rest from reference TRBV5-5 and TRBJ2-7 gives the full variable domain: DAGVTQSPTHLIKTRGQQVTLRCSPISGHKSVSWYQQVLGQGPQFIFQYYEKEERGRGNFPDRFSARQFPNYSSELNVNALLLGDSALYLCASSLSGSEAYEQYFGPGTRLTVT.

The rearrangement joins TRBV3-1 (or the pseudogene TRBV3-2) to TRBJ2-7; 7 nucleotides match TRBD1. The CDR3 loop spans 15 amino acids. V trimming: 5 bases; J trimming: 1 base; junction bases outside the gene matches: 8. In germline, CDR1 is LGHDT, CDR2 YNNKEL (reference sequence). CDR3 DNA sequence: TGTGCCAGCAGCAACAAAGGGGGCGCTTCCTACGAGCAGTACTTC. It specifies CASSNKGGASYEQYF.

In nucleotides, the CDR3 is TGCGCCAGCAGCCAAGAGTTTGGACTAGCGGGAGCTTTCTACGAGCAGTACTTC. Encoded protein: CASSQEFGLAGAFYEQYF. The chain combines TRBV4-3 with TRBJ2-7; 13 nucleotides match TRBD2. The CDR3 is 18 residues long. V shed 0 bases, J shed 3 bases, and the junction held 8 bases outside the gene matches. CDR1 and CDR2 from the germline V gene are LGHNA and YSLEER.

The gene calls are TRBV10-2 and TRBJ1-4; no reliable D call. Per the germline V gene, CDR1 is WSHSY and CDR2 is SAAADI. CDR3 length: 17 residues. The ends were cut back, 2 bases at V and 0 bases at J, with 13 bases in the middle. CDR3: CASSEKQTVATNEKLFF. CDR3 bases: TGCGCCAGCAGTGAGAAACAGACCGTTGCAACTAATGAAAAACTGTTTTTT.

This rearrangement joins TRBV28 to TRBJ1-4; D is undetermined. This CDR3 is built from 15 residues. The germline V gene encodes CDR1 MDHEN and CDR2 SYDVKM. With 5 bases removed from V and 4 bases from J, the gap between germline ends came to 14 bases. In nucleotides, the CDR3 is TGTGCCAGCAGTCCCCCAAGGGCGGGTAATGAAAAACTGTTTTTT. Translation: CASSPPRAGNEKLFF.

The genes are TRBV5-1 and TRBJ1-2; 7 bases line up with TRBD1. The CDR3 is made up of 15 amino acids. Germline trimming cut 4 bases from V and 4 bases from J; bases unmatched to any gene: 10. Germline V CDR1 and CDR2: SGHRS, YFSETQ. CDR3 sequence (DNA): TGCGCCAGCAGCCCCCGGACAGGAGATGCCTATGGCTACACCTTC. This gives the protein CASSPRTGDAYGYTF.

This chain links TRBV24-1 with TRBJ2-1, with D tentatively TRBD2 (6 bases). Germline CDR1 reads KGHDR; CDR2 reads SFDVKD. The CDR3 extends over 16 amino acids. Trimming cost V 5 bases and J 3 bases, with 16 bases left between them. The CDR3 is CATSGGRRVNYNEQFF. DNA of the CDR3: TGTGCCACCAGTGGAGGGAGGAGGGTGAACTACAATGAGCAGTTCTTC.

The rearrangement joins TRBV5-6 to TRBJ1-1; D is perhaps TRBD1 (5 bases). The CDR3 consists of 15 residues. Trimming stripped 5 bases from V and 0 bases from J, with 14 bases between. Germline-derived CDR1 and CDR2 are SGHDT and YYEEEE. The CDR3, as DNA: TGTGCCAGCAGTGGGGGGGTTATGATGAACACTGAAGCTTTCTTT. Residues: CASSGGVMMNTEAFF.

The chain employs TRBV30 and TRBJ1-3; D is unclear. V lost 3 bases, J lost 2 bases, and 5 bases lay in between. Germline CDR1 GTSNPN, CDR2 SVGIG (reference sequence). There are 12 residues in the CDR3. The CDR3 bases are TGTGCCTGGAGCGACACTGGAAACACCATATATTTT. Protein product: CAWSDTGNTIYF.

This rearrangement joins TRBV10-1 to TRBJ2-3, with 10 bases identical to TRBD1. This CDR3 region has 16 residues. CDR1 and CDR2 from the germline V gene are WNHNN and SYGVQD (reference sequence). With 6 bases clipped from V and 2 bases from J, the junction kept 8 bases outside the gene matches. The CDR3 region is CASSTTGQGITDTQYF. In DNA form, the CDR3 reads TGCGCCAGCAGCACGACGGGACAGGGGATCACAGATACGCAGTATTTT.

This sequence joins TRBV6-2 or TRBV6-3 and TRBJ2-7; D is undetermined. Trimming took 2 bases from V and 1 from J, leaving 9 bases between them. The CDR3 has 14 residues. Germline V gene sequence: CDR1 MNHEY, CDR2 SVGEGT. The CDR3 here is CASSYRGASYEQYF. The CDR3 DNA sequence: TGTGCCAGCAGTTACAGAGGCGCGTCCTACGAGCAGTACTTC.

This chain links TRBV13 with TRBJ2-2, with D perhaps TRBD2 (5 bases). The CDR3 runs to 16 residues. The V end was cut by 2 bases, the J end by 2 bases, with 12 bases between. Germline CDR1 is PRHDT and CDR2 is FYEKMQ (reference sequence). This CDR3 is CASSLLGAANTGELFF. The CDR3 nucleotides read TGTGCCAGCAGCTTACTAGGAGCGGCCAACACCGGGGAGCTGTTTTTT.

This chain links TRBV12-3 or TRBV12-4 with TRBJ1-4, with 7 bases lining up with TRBD1. The CDR3 is 12 residues long. Trimming cost V 8 bases and J 5 bases; bases outside gene matches: 2. This chain's CDR3 is CASGTENEKLFF. The CDR3 bases are TGTGCCAGCGGGACAGAGAATGAAAAACTGTTTTTT.

This clone appeared once. The chain has TRBV6-6 and TRBJ1-1; 7 bases line up with TRBD1. J was trimmed by 6 bases and V by 4 bases; bases with no gene match: 5. The CDR3 consists of 13 residues. CDR1 and CDR2 (germline): MNHNY, SVGAGI (reference sequence). CDR3 protein: CASSSDRAAEAFF. The CDR3 coding sequence is TGTGCCAGCAGTTCAGACAGGGCCGCTGAAGCTTTCTTT.